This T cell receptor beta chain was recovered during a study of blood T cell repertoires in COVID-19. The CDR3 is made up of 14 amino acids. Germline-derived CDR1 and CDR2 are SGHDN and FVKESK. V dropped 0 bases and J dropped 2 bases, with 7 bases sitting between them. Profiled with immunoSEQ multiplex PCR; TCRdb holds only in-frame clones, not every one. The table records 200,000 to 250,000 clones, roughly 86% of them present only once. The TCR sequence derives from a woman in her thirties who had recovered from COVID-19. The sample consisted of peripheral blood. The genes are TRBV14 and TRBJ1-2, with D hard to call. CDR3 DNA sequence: TGTGCCAGCAGCCAAGACCCTAGAAACTATGGCTACACCTTC. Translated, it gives CASSQDPRNYGYTF.